This is a list of T cell receptor beta chains from one sample in a study of T-cell memory formation after mild COVID-19. One entry per CDR3 protein, called by TCRdb with MiXCR from the 5' RACE reads. Found here are about 290,000 distinct CDR3 sequences, approximately 16% of them singletons; the top ten hold roughly 20%. The sequenced material came from PBMCs or a T cell subset sorted from them (not recorded which). The source is a young man who had mild COVID-19 (a few samples of this study predate the infection). Cell type and time point are not known. The CDR3 runs from the conserved cysteine through the conserved F or W. The D gene is left open where the match is weak. Clone size, where shown, is once, few, many, or a class for clones that have expanded.

CDR3 length,J gene,clone size,V gene,D gene,CDR3 DNA,CDR3 protein
16,TRBJ1-6,NA,TRBV7-2,NA,TGTGCCAGCAGCTTAGAGCGCCCCGGGGTAGGTTCACCCCTCCACTTT,CASSLERPGVGSPLHF
13,TRBJ1-6,few,TRBV5-1,NA,TGCGCCAGCAGCTGGGACACCCAGGCACCCCTCCACTTT,CASSWDTQAPLHF
14,TRBJ1-1,few,TRBV6-2/TRBV6-3,NA,TGTGCCAGCAGTTACATTCAGGGCGCCTTTGAAGCTTTCTTT,CASSYIQGAFEAFF
15,TRBJ1-2,NA,TRBV20-1,TRBD1,TGCAGTGCTAGAGGAGGGACAGGAGCAAACTATGGCTACACCTTC,CSARGGTGANYGYTF
13,TRBJ2-5,few,TRBV6-1,NA,TGTGCCAGCAACCGGGCTTCGGAGGAGACCCAGTACTTC,CASNRASEETQYF
15,TRBJ2-1,few,TRBV6-1,NA,TGTGCCAGCAGTGACCCGGGGGCATCTGGAAATGAGCAGTTCTTC,CASSDPGASGNEQFF
13,TRBJ2-7,many,TRBV30,TRBD1,TGTGCCTGGCAGAAGCAGGGGGCCTCCGAGCAGTACTTC,CAWQKQGASEQYF
15,TRBJ1-4,few,TRBV3-1,TRBD1,TGTGCCAGCAGCCCGCGGACAGGGGGGCGAGAAAAACTGTTTTTT,CASSPRTGGREKLFF
14,TRBJ2-7,once,TRBV30,NA,TGTGCCTGTAAGGGGGGAGACGGGCCCTACGAGCAGTACTTC,CACKGGDGPYEQYF
14,TRBJ2-7,few,TRBV6-5,NA,TGTGCCAGCAGTAGACAGCTCGCTCGGGGCGAGCAGTACTTC,CASSRQLARGEQYF
17,TRBJ2-5,few,TRBV4-3,TRBD1,TGCGCCAGCAGCCAAAACTCAGCGGGACAGGGTGTGGAGACCCAGTACTTC,CASSQNSAGQGVETQYF
15,TRBJ2-1,NA,TRBV3-1,NA,TGTGCCAGCAGCCCCTTGGGGGGATCCTACAATGAGCAGTTCTTC,CASSPLGGSYNEQFF
14,TRBJ2-5,NA,TRBV5-1,NA,TGCGCCAGCAGCTCCAACTCGTACCAAGAGACCCAGTACTTC,CASSSNSYQETQYF
14,TRBJ2-2,few,TRBV15,NA,TGTGCCACCAGCAGAGACAGGGGCCCCGGGGAGCTGTTTTTT,CATSRDRGPGELFF
15,TRBJ2-7,many,TRBV7-9,NA,TGTGCCAGCAGCTTCGATGACAGTTCGGCCTACGAGCAGTACTTC,CASSFDDSSAYEQYF
13,TRBJ2-1,NA,TRBV5-1,NA,TGCGCCAGCAGCTTGGATTACCTGAATGAGCAGTTATTC,CASSLDYLNEQLF
15,TRBJ2-3,NA,TRBV7-9,NA,TGTGCCAGCAGCTTACAAAGGGCCCCCACAGATACGCAGTATTTT,CASSLQRAPTDTQYF
15,TRBJ2-7,NA,TRBV12-3/TRBV12-4,NA,TGTGCCAGCAGTTTAGGTAAAGGGGCTCCCTACGAGCAGTACTTC,CASSLGKGAPYEQYF
12,TRBJ2-3,few,TRBV4-1,NA,TGCGCCAGCAGCCTCATCGGGGATACGCAGTATTTT,CASSLIGDTQYF
14,TRBJ2-3,many,TRBV28,NA,TGTGCCAGTACAGGGTTCTTCGGCACAGATACGCAGTATTTT,CASTGFFGTDTQYF
15,TRBJ2-3,few,TRBV6-5,TRBD2,TGTGCCAGCAGTTACACGCGGGGGGGCCGGGATACGCAGTATTTT,CASSYTRGGRDTQYF
14,TRBJ2-1,few,TRBV6-5,TRBD1,TGTGCCAGCAGCCGACACCGGACAGGGGGCCGCCAGTTCTTC,CASSRHRTGGRQFF
18,TRBJ1-4,few,TRBV7-9,NA,TGTGCCAGCAGCTTACGCGGCAGGGGTTCATTCGTGAGCGAAAAACTGTTTTTT,CASSLRGRGSFVSEKLFF
16,TRBJ2-4,NA,TRBV7-2,TRBD1,TGTGCCAGCAGCCCAGGGGGTACCCTAGCCAAAAACATTCAGTACTTC,CASSPGGTLAKNIQYF
14,TRBJ2-7,many,TRBV4-3,TRBD1,TGCGCCAGCAGCCAAGATAGGTCGGACAGGCCCTCGTTCTTC,CASSQDRSDRPSFF
15,TRBJ2-3,NA,TRBV18,NA,TGTGCCAGCTTAAGAGGGCGGGCTGATACAGATACGCAGTATTTT,CASLRGRADTDTQYF
12,TRBJ2-1,NA,TRBV13,NA,TGTGCCAGCAGCGCCCAAAGGAATGAGCAGTTCTTC,CASSAQRNEQFF
12,TRBJ1-2,NA,TRBV7-2,NA,TGTGCCAGCAGCCCTCGTCAGGATGGCTACACCTTC,CASSPRQDGYTF
15,TRBJ2-5,few,TRBV7-6,TRBD2,TGTGCCAGCAGCTTAAGCGGGGCTAGCAGGGAGACCCAGTACTTC,CASSLSGASRETQYF
15,TRBJ2-3,NA,TRBV15,NA,TGTGCCACCAGCATCCTCGGCCATAACACAGATACGCAGTATTTT,CATSILGHNTDTQYF
12,TRBJ2-1,few,TRBV3-1,NA,TGTGCCAGCAGCCAAGCCGCCCGTGAGCAGTTCTTC,CASSQAAREQFF
13,TRBJ1-5,few,TRBV6-5,NA,TGTGCCAGCAGTCCCCGCGGGAATCAGCCCCAGCATTTT,CASSPRGNQPQHF
14,TRBJ2-3,NA,TRBV20-1,NA,TGCAGTGCTTACCGGGACGTACTCACAGATACGCAGTATTTT,CSAYRDVLTDTQYF
15,TRBJ1-1,NA,TRBV10-2,TRBD1,TGCGCCAGCAGGGGACAGGGGGCGCGGAACACTGAAGCTTTCTTT,CASRGQGARNTEAFF
13,TRBJ2-5,NA,TRBV9,NA,TGTGCCAGCAGCGTAGGAGCGAAAGAGACCCAGTACTTC,CASSVGAKETQYF
16,TRBJ1-3,few,TRBV7-9,NA,TGTGCCAGCAGCTTAAGGCCAGGGGTTAATGGAAACACCATATATTTT,CASSLRPGVNGNTIYF
11,TRBJ1-1,NA,TRBV2,NA,TGTGCCAGCAGAGCAGAGACTGAAGCTTTCTTT,CASRAETEAFF
15,TRBJ2-3,NA,TRBV29-1,NA,TGCAGCGGGGATGGCTTCCCGGACCGCACAGATACGCAGTATTTT,CSGDGFPDRTDTQYF
14,TRBJ2-1,NA,TRBV5-1,TRBD2,TGCGCCAGCAGCTTGAGCCTAGCGGGGCATGAGCAGTTCTTC,CASSLSLAGHEQFF
16,TRBJ2-2,few,TRBV5-1,TRBD1,TGCGCCAGCAGCTTTGGACAGGGGATGAACACCGGGGAGCTGTTTTTT,CASSFGQGMNTGELFF
14,TRBJ2-1,few,TRBV20-1,TRBD2,TGCCGAGCCGGGACTAGCGGGTCTGGGGGTGAGCAGTTCTTC,CRAGTSGSGGEQFF
16,TRBJ2-5,NA,TRBV14,NA,TGTGCCAGCAGCCAAGTATATGGGCTTGGGCAAGAGACCCAGTACTTC,CASSQVYGLGQETQYF
15,TRBJ2-2,few,TRBV9,NA,TGTGCCAGCAGAGTGGGGGGTACCCACACCGGGGAGCTGTTTTTT,CASRVGGTHTGELFF
13,TRBJ2-5,few,TRBV2,TRBD1,TGTGCCAGCACCATGGACAGGGTGGAGACCCAGTACTTC,CASTMDRVETQYF
17,TRBJ2-7,many,TRBV5-1,TRBD1,TGCGCCAGCAGCTACGGGACAGGGGGCCGCCGCTCCTACGAGCAGTACTTC,CASSYGTGGRRSYEQYF
15,TRBJ2-3,NA,TRBV12-3/TRBV12-4,NA,TGTGCCAGCAGTGGGGTCGGGGGCCACACAGATACGCAGTATTTT,CASSGVGGHTDTQYF
17,TRBJ2-7,few,TRBV14,TRBD1,TGTGCCAGCAGCCATCTGATGGGGGGACAGGGGGCCAACGAGCAGTACTTC,CASSHLMGGQGANEQYF
15,TRBJ1-6,few,TRBV6-6,TRBD1,TGTGCCAGCAGTCTACAGGGACAGGAGCTTTCACCCCTCCACTTT,CASSLQGQELSPLHF
14,TRBJ2-1,NA,TRBV7-2,TRBD1,TGTGCCAGCAGCTACTGGACAGGTAACAATGAGCAGTTCTTC,CASSYWTGNNEQFF
16,TRBJ2-5,many,TRBV18,NA,TGTGCCAGCTCACCGAATCCGGGACGGGCACAAGGGACCCAGTACTTC,CASSPNPGRAQGTQYF
15,TRBJ1-5,NA,TRBV7-8,NA,TGTGCCAGCAGCTTAGAAAGGGGACACCTGATAGCCCAGCATTTT,CASSLERGHLIAQHF
12,TRBJ1-4,few,TRBV9,NA,TGTGCCAGCAGCGTAACAGGGGAAAAACTGTTTTTT,CASSVTGEKLFF
14,TRBJ2-3,few,TRBV7-2,NA,TGTGCCAGCAGCTCATACTTACGCACAGATACGCAGTATTTT,CASSSYLRTDTQYF
13,TRBJ2-2,few,TRBV20-1,NA,TGCAGTGCAGGCGGGCCGGGCACCGGGGAGCTGTTTTTT,CSAGGPGTGELFF
15,TRBJ1-3,few,TRBV5-1,TRBD1,TGCGCCAGCAGCACACCCGACAGGGTCGGAAACACCATATATTTT,CASSTPDRVGNTIYF
16,TRBJ2-7,few,TRBV4-3,TRBD1,TGCGCCAGCAGCCAATGGGGGCAGGGGGACTCCTACGAGCAGTACTTC,CASSQWGQGDSYEQYF
13,TRBJ2-7,NA,TRBV24-1,NA,TGTGCCACCATTAGGACGGAATCCTACGAGCAGTACTTC,CATIRTESYEQYF